The rows below give T cell receptor beta chains drawn from one sample of a study of Ad26.COV2.S vaccination and SARS-CoV-2 variants. The method was immunoSEQ multiplex PCR; TCRdb's version includes in-frame clones alone and lacks a portion of them. The sample carries 380,000 or so clones, approximately 83% recorded once. The source was peripheral blood, collected in a trial of Ad26.COV2.S vaccine versus placebo. The receptors here all came from a person aged 18 to 65 who received the Ad26.COV2.S COVID-19 vaccine or a placebo. The CDR3 runs from the conserved cysteine through the conserved F or W. A D gene is named only where the DNA matches it firmly. Where a row states a size, it is once, few, many or the class of an expanded clone; other rows omit it.

CDR3nt: TGTGCCAGCACCCCGGGCCTCTACTCTGGAAACACCATATATTTT
CDR3aa: CASTPGLYSGNTIYF
abundance: NA
j_gene: TRBJ1-3
v_gene: TRBV6-5
d_gene: NA

CDR3nt: TGTGCCTGGAACCAAGGGGGGACTGGAAACACCATATATTTT
CDR3aa: CAWNQGGTGNTIYF
abundance: NA
j_gene: TRBJ1-3
v_gene: TRBV30
d_gene: NA

CDR3nt: TGCAGCGTTCTGCCTACAGGGGATCGGAATGAAAAACTGTTTTTT
CDR3aa: CSVLPTGDRNEKLFF
abundance: NA
j_gene: TRBJ1-4
v_gene: TRBV29-1
d_gene: TRBD1

CDR3nt: TGTGCCAGTCGAGCCTTACAGGGCCACGAGCAGTACTTC
CDR3aa: CASRALQGHEQYF
abundance: NA
j_gene: TRBJ2-7
v_gene: TRBV27
d_gene: NA

CDR3nt: TGTGCCAGCTCACCAACGGGTAATTCACCCCTCCACTTT
CDR3aa: CASSPTGNSPLHF
abundance: NA
j_gene: TRBJ1-6
v_gene: TRBV18
d_gene: NA

CDR3nt: TGTGCCAGCAGCAATTTAAGAAGTAAAGAAGCTTTCTTT
CDR3aa: CASSNLRSKEAFF
abundance: NA
j_gene: TRBJ1-1
v_gene: TRBV7-9
d_gene: NA

CDR3nt: TGTGCCTGGAGTCTTAATACAGGGCAGGGGCCCACCTTC
CDR3aa: CAWSLNTGQGPTF
abundance: NA
j_gene: TRBJ1-2
v_gene: TRBV30
d_gene: NA

CDR3nt: TGTGCCAGCAGCTTAGTTGCGGGACAGGGGAATGAAAAACTGTTTTTT
CDR3aa: CASSLVAGQGNEKLFF
abundance: NA
j_gene: TRBJ1-4
v_gene: TRBV7-6
d_gene: TRBD1

CDR3nt: TGTGCCAGCAGTAGGGATCCGGGGACGCAGTATTTT
CDR3aa: CASSRDPGTQYF
abundance: NA
j_gene: TRBJ2-3
v_gene: TRBV12-3/TRBV12-4
d_gene: NA

CDR3nt: TGTGCCAGTAGATTCTCGGGCAGGGGGCGAGTCGTCTCACCCCTCCACTTT
CDR3aa: CASRFSGRGRVVSPLHF
abundance: NA
j_gene: TRBJ1-6
v_gene: TRBV19
d_gene: TRBD1

CDR3nt: TGTGCCAGCAGCCTAAGCAGGGGACTCCTAGCCAAAAACATTCAGTACTTC
CDR3aa: CASSLSRGLLAKNIQYF
abundance: NA
j_gene: TRBJ2-4
v_gene: TRBV2
d_gene: NA

CDR3nt: TGTGCCAGCAGTTTATCGTCTCCGAAAGAGACCCAGTACTTC
CDR3aa: CASSLSSPKETQYF
abundance: NA
j_gene: TRBJ2-5
v_gene: TRBV27
d_gene: NA

CDR3nt: TGTGCCACCAGCAGACCCTTAGGGGATTCCGAGCAGTACTTC
CDR3aa: CATSRPLGDSEQYF
abundance: NA
j_gene: TRBJ2-7
v_gene: TRBV15
d_gene: NA

CDR3nt: TGTGCCAGCAGTCCCCTCCCAGGCGCCGGGGGAGCTTTCTTT
CDR3aa: CASSPLPGAGGAFF
abundance: once
j_gene: TRBJ1-1
v_gene: TRBV6-5
d_gene: NA

CDR3nt: TGTGCCAGCAGTTACTCCACCCCTGGACAGGGGGACGGCTACACCTTC
CDR3aa: CASSYSTPGQGDGYTF
abundance: NA
j_gene: TRBJ1-2
v_gene: TRBV6-6
d_gene: TRBD1

CDR3nt: TGCGCCAGCAGCCAAGAAGGGGGGCTTTCCTACAATGAGCAGTTCTTC
CDR3aa: CASSQEGGLSYNEQFF
abundance: once
j_gene: TRBJ2-1
v_gene: TRBV4-3
d_gene: NA

CDR3nt: TGTGCCAGCAGCCCGGTTGACAATCCTGAGCAGTTCTTC
CDR3aa: CASSPVDNPEQFF
abundance: NA
j_gene: TRBJ2-1
v_gene: TRBV7-9
d_gene: NA

CDR3nt: TGCAGCTCAGGCCGGGGTGGCACAGAGACCCAGTACTTC
CDR3aa: CSSGRGGTETQYF
abundance: NA
j_gene: TRBJ2-5
v_gene: TRBV29-1
d_gene: NA

CDR3nt: TGTGCCAGCAGCTCCATCCGGGGAGGGCGGGGTAACTATGGCTACACCTTC
CDR3aa: CASSSIRGGRGNYGYTF
abundance: NA
j_gene: TRBJ1-2
v_gene: TRBV11-2
d_gene: NA

CDR3nt: TGTGCCAGCAGGGGACTAGCGTTGGACAATGAGCAGTTCTTC
CDR3aa: CASRGLALDNEQFF
abundance: NA
j_gene: TRBJ2-1
v_gene: TRBV2
d_gene: TRBD2

CDR3nt: TGTGCCAGCAGTTTTCAAGTTTTGGGCCTCAATGAGCAGTTCTTC
CDR3aa: CASSFQVLGLNEQFF
abundance: NA
j_gene: TRBJ2-1
v_gene: TRBV27
d_gene: NA

CDR3nt: TGTGCCACCAGCCCCGGACAGGGAGGGGAGACCCAGTACTTC
CDR3aa: CATSPGQGGETQYF
abundance: NA
j_gene: TRBJ2-5
v_gene: TRBV24-1
d_gene: NA

CDR3nt: TGTGCCAGCAGATGGGACAGCGGTCCCACTGAAGCTTTCTTT
CDR3aa: CASRWDSGPTEAFF
abundance: NA
j_gene: TRBJ1-1
v_gene: TRBV6-5
d_gene: TRBD1

CDR3nt: TGTGCCAGCAAGGGGACGGCCCGGGGTTACACTGAAGCTTTCTTT
CDR3aa: CASKGTARGYTEAFF
abundance: once
j_gene: TRBJ1-1
v_gene: TRBV7-2
d_gene: NA

CDR3nt: TGTGCCAGCAGTCCATCTAGCGGGGGAGGGTACAATGAGCAGTTCTTC
CDR3aa: CASSPSSGGGYNEQFF
abundance: NA
j_gene: TRBJ2-1
v_gene: TRBV27
d_gene: TRBD2

CDR3nt: TGTGCCAGCTCACCTCTCGACCGGGGGGCTGGAGGCTACACCTTC
CDR3aa: CASSPLDRGAGGYTF
abundance: NA
j_gene: TRBJ1-2
v_gene: TRBV18
d_gene: NA

CDR3nt: TGTGCCAGCAGCCGCCCGTCGTCGAGGGGTTCCTACGAGCAGTACTTC
CDR3aa: CASSRPSSRGSYEQYF
abundance: few
j_gene: TRBJ2-7
v_gene: TRBV7-9
d_gene: NA

CDR3nt: TGTGCCAGCAGCACGTCAAGGACAGGGAGCTATGGCTACACCTTC
CDR3aa: CASSTSRTGSYGYTF
abundance: once
j_gene: TRBJ1-2
v_gene: TRBV7-8
d_gene: TRBD1

CDR3nt: TGCGCCAGCAGCCTCGCCAGCCGGGACAGGGCTACCTTC
CDR3aa: CASSLASRDRATF
abundance: NA
j_gene: TRBJ1-2
v_gene: TRBV5-1
d_gene: TRBD1